Listed below are T cell receptor beta chains from one sample, sequenced in a study of T cell responses to AZD1222 COVID-19 vaccine. Produced via immunoSEQ multiplex PCR; TCRdb's table is partial and in-frame only. This table has 100,000 to 150,000 clones, over 90% appearing once. The source material was peripheral blood, sampled on day 0 of AZD1222 vaccination. These receptor sequences come from an adult in good health. Both conserved end residues are part of each CDR3. The D gene is left open where the match is weak. Some rows have no size entry. The others give once, few or many, or a class for an expanded clone.

size	V	J	D	CDR3	DNA
NA	TRBV11-2	TRBJ2-3	NA	CASSLPGRSDRGTQYF	TGTGCCAGCAGCCTTCCGGGGCGGTCGGATAGGGGTACGCAGTATTTT
NA	TRBV15	TRBJ1-6	NA	CATSNPPGHSNSPLHF	TGTGCCACCAGCAATCCCCCCGGACACAGTAATTCACCCCTCCACTTT
NA	TRBV29-1	TRBJ1-1	NA	CSVELAELNTEAFF	TGCAGCGTTGAATTGGCAGAACTGAACACTGAAGCTTTCTTT
NA	TRBV7-9	TRBJ1-5	NA	CASSLSGAQPQHF	TGTGCCAGCAGCTTATCAGGGGCCCAGCCCCAGCATTTT
NA	TRBV14	TRBJ1-1	TRBD1	CASSLRTGARNTEAFF	TGTGCCAGCAGCCTGAGGACAGGGGCAAGGAACACTGAAGCTTTCTTT
few	TRBV28	TRBJ2-7	NA	CASSLWVGVEQYF	TGTGCCAGCAGTTTATGGGTAGGGGTCGAGCAGTACTTC
NA	TRBV28	TRBJ1-5	TRBD1	CASSWTGKYNNQPQHF	TGTGCCAGCAGTTGGACAGGAAAATATAACAATCAGCCCCAGCATTTT
NA	TRBV4-3	TRBJ2-7	NA	CASSQETGSSYEQYF	TGCGCCAGCAGCCAGGAAACGGGCAGCTCCTACGAGCAGTACTTC
NA	TRBV18	TRBJ1-2	NA	CASSPSNGYTF	TGTGCCAGCTCGCCCTCGAATGGCTACACCTTC
NA	TRBV5-4	TRBJ1-2	TRBD1	CASTITGEDGYTF	TGTGCCAGCACGATTACAGGGGAAGATGGCTACACCTTC
NA	TRBV15	TRBJ2-7	NA	CATSWDPFYEQYF	TGTGCCACCAGCTGGGACCCTTTCTACGAGCAGTACTTC
NA	TRBV2	TRBJ1-3	NA	CASNLQSGNTIYF	TGTGCCAGCAATCTCCAATCTGGAAACACCATATATTTT
NA	TRBV27	TRBJ2-1	NA	CASSLRGRDILGNEQFF	TGTGCCAGCAGTTTAAGGGGTAGGGACATTCTAGGGAATGAGCAGTTCTTC
NA	TRBV19	TRBJ2-1	NA	CASTPYYGFNNEQFF	TGTGCCAGTACTCCTTACTACGGGTTTAACAATGAGCAGTTCTTC
NA	TRBV24-1	TRBJ1-2	TRBD1	CATRQGNDYGYTF	TGTGCCACCAGACAGGGGAACGACTATGGCTACACCTTC
few	TRBV3-1/TRBV3-2	TRBJ1-4	TRBD1	CASSRTGTGEKLFF	TGTGCCAGCAGCCGCACCGGGACAGGAGAAAAACTGTTTTTT
NA	TRBV30	TRBJ1-1	NA	CAWSPRQRNTEAFF	TGTGCCTGGAGTCCTAGACAGAGGAACACTGAAGCTTTCTTT
NA	TRBV5-8	TRBJ1-5	TRBD1	CASSLAGDRPSNQPQHF	TGTGCCAGCAGCTTGGCAGGGGACAGACCGAGCAATCAGCCCCAGCATTTT
NA	TRBV5-1	TRBJ1-1	NA	CASSFKTAMTLTEAFF	TGCGCCAGCAGCTTCAAGACCGCCATGACTTTAACTGAAGCTTTCTTT
NA	TRBV5-6	TRBJ1-2	NA	CASSLVGQDYGYTF	TGTGCCAGCAGCTTGGTAGGGCAGGATTATGGCTACACCTTC
NA	TRBV11-3	TRBJ2-3	NA	CASSLGLATDTQYF	TGTGCCAGCAGCCTGGGACTTGCTACAGATACGCAGTATTTT
NA	TRBV6-1	TRBJ2-3	TRBD2	CASSGLAGGLDTQYF	TGTGCCAGCAGTGGACTAGCGGGAGGCCTAGATACGCAGTATTTT
NA	TRBV6-4	TRBJ2-4	TRBD1	CASSEGQGTIQYF	TGTGCCAGCAGTGAGGGACAGGGTACCATTCAGTACTTC
NA	TRBV9	TRBJ2-1	NA	CASSVAIGRSTDNEQFF	TGTGCCAGCAGCGTAGCCATCGGGCGGAGTACTGACAATGAGCAGTTCTTC
NA	TRBV18	TRBJ2-2	NA	CASSPAKPGGELFF	TGTGCCAGCTCACCGGCCAAGCCTGGCGGGGAGCTGTTTTTT
NA	TRBV23-1	TRBJ1-1	NA	CARGYKRVMNTEAFF	TGCGCCAGAGGTTACAAGAGGGTCATGAACACTGAAGCTTTCTTT
NA	TRBV28	TRBJ2-1	TRBD2	CASSPGLAGVGEQFF	TGTGCCAGCAGTCCGGGACTAGCGGGAGTTGGTGAGCAGTTCTTC
NA	TRBV9	TRBJ2-7	TRBD2	CASSTSGNSYEQYF	TGTGCCAGCAGTACTAGCGGGAACTCCTACGAGCAGTACTTC
NA	TRBV29-1	TRBJ1-4	NA	CSVARGTGNEKLFF	TGCAGCGTTGCCAGGGGCACTGGTAATGAAAAACTGTTTTTT
NA	TRBV4-1	TRBJ1-2	NA	CASSQEGGLSEGYTF	TGCGCCAGCAGCCAAGAAGGTGGCTTGAGTGAGGGCTACACCTTC